What follows are 3 T cell receptor beta chains derived from one specimen sequenced in a study of control samples from healthy donors and cancer patients. Sequencing used immunoSEQ multiplex PCR; TCRdb keeps in-frame clones, though not all of them. The table includes roughly 98,000 clones, roughly 86% detected once. The sequencing sample was made of blood. These receptors were taken from a woman aged 60-75 years in good health.

The CDR3 loop is CASSWGTGNTEAFF. Written as DNA, the CDR3 is TGTGCCAGCTCGTGGGGGACAGGAAACACTGAAGCTTTCTTT. This chain uses TRBV18 with TRBJ1-1, with TRBD1 identical over 8 bases. Germline V gene lookup returns CDR1 KGHSH and CDR2 LQKENI. This CDR3 region has 14 residues. V shed 6 bases, J shed 2 bases, and the junction held 5 bases outside the gene matches.

The chain employs TRBV6-5 and TRBJ1-2; 7 bases line up with TRBD1. V shed 10 bases and J 7 bases; nucleotides not matched to a gene: 6. Per germline, CDR1 MNHEY and CDR2 SVGAGI. This CDR3 has 11 residues. The CDR3 sequence: CATPTGVGYTF. The CDR3 DNA reads as TGTGCCACCCCCACAGGGGTTGGCTACACCTTC.

The chain links TRBV9 to TRBJ2-1, with 8 bases identical to TRBD2. This CDR3 contains 21 residues. With V trimmed by 0 bases and J by 3 bases, 20 bases remained unmatched. Germline assignment: CDR1 SGDLS and CDR2 YYNGEE. The CDR3 region is CASSVGRTGGVPFYYYNEQFF. CDR3 bases: TGTGCCAGCAGCGTAGGAAGGACGGGAGGGGTTCCGTTTTACTACTACAATGAGCAGTTCTTC.